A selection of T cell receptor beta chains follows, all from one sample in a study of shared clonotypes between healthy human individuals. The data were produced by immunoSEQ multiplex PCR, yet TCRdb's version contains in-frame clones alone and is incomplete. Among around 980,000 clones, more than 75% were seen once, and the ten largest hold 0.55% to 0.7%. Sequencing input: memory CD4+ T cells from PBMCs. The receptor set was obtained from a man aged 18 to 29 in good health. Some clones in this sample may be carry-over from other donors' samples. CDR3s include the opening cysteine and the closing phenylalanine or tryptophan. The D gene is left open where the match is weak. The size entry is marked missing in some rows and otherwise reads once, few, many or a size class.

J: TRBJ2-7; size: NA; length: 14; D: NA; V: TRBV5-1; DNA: TGCGCCAGCTCACCTTCAGGGGTAGCCTACGAGCAGTACTTC; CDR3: CASSPSGVAYEQYF
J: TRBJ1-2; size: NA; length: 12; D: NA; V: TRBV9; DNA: TGTGCCAGCAGCGCCTTAACCTATGGCTACACCTTC; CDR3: CASSALTYGYTF
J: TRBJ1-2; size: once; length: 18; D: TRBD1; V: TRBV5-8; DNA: TGTGCCAGCAGCTACTGGACAGGGGGGCCCCTCACTAACTATGGCTACACCTTC; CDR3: CASSYWTGGPLTNYGYTF
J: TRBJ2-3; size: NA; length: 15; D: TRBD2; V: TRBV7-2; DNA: TGTGCCAGCAGATCTAGCGGATTAAGCACAGATACGCAGTATTTT; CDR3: CASRSSGLSTDTQYF
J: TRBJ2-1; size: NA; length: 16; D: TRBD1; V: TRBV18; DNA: TGTGCCAGCTCTCCCCCTCGGGACAGGGCCTACAATGAGCAGTTCTTC; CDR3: CASSPPRDRAYNEQFF
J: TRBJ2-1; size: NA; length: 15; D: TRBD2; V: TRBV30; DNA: TGTGCCTGGAGTGAAGGGCTAGCGGGTTACAATGAGCAGTTCTTC; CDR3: CAWSEGLAGYNEQFF
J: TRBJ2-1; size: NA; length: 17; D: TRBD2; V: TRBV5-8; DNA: TGTGCCAGCAGCACTCGACTAGCGGGGAGCTCCTACAATGAGCAGTTCTTC; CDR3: CASSTRLAGSSYNEQFF
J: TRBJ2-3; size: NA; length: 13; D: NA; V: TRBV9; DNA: TGTGCCAGCAGCGAAGGAGCGGGAGATACGCAGTATTTT; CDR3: CASSEGAGDTQYF
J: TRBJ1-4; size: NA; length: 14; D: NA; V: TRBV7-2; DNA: TGTGCCAGCAGCCCGGCTGGGGGCTATGGAAAACTGTTTTTT; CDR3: CASSPAGGYGKLFF
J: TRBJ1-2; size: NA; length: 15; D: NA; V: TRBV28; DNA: TGTGCCAGCAGTCCGCCGACAGCCCCATTCTATGGCCACACCTTC; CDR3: CASSPPTAPFYGHTF
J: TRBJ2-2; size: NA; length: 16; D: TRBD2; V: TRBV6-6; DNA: TGTGCCAGCAGTTACTCGACTAGCGCGAACACCGGGGAGCTGTTTTTT; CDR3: CASSYSTSANTGELFF
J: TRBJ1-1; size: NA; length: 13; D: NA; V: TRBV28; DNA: TGTGCCGGGAAACTCCGGTCGGACACTGAAGCTTTCTTT; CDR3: CAGKLRSDTEAFF
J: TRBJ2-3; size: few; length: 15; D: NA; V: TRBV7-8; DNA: TGTGCCAGCAGCTCGTTACAGGGAAGCACAGATACGCAGTATTTT; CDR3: CASSSLQGSTDTQYF
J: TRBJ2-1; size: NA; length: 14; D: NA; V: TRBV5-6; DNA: TGTGCCAGCAGCTTGCCGGGGCCCTACAATGAGCAGTTCTTC; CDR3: CASSLPGPYNEQFF
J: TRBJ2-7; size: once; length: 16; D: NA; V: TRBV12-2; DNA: TGTGCAAGTCGCTTAGAAGCGCAGGGAGACTCCTACGAGCAGTACTTC; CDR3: CASRLEAQGDSYEQYF
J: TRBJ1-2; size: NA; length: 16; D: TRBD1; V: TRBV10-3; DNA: TGTGCCATCAGTGAGATTCAGGGGGCGGTTACCTATGGCTACACCTTC; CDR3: CAISEIQGAVTYGYTF
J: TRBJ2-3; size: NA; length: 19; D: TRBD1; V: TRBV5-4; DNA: TGTGCCAGCAGCTTCGGGACAGTCGTACGCTCCGATAACACAGATACGCAGTATTTT; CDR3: CASSFGTVVRSDNTDTQYF
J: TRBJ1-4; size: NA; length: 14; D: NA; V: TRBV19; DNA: TGTGCCAGTAGTACCACTTGGCGCGCTGAAAAACTGTTTTTT; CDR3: CASSTTWRAEKLFF
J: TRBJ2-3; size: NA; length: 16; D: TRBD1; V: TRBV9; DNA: TGTGCCAGCAGCGTAGCCGGCAGGGGGAGTGCAGATACGCAGTATTTT; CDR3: CASSVAGRGSADTQYF
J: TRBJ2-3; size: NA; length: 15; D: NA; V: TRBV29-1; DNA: TGCAGCGTTACAATCCAGGGGACCTTAATAGATACGCAGTATTTT; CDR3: CSVTIQGTLIDTQYF
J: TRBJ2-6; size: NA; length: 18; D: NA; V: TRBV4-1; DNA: TGCGCCAGCAGCTCCCAGGGTTATGGGACTTCTGGGGCCAACGTCCTGACTTTC; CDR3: CASSSQGYGTSGANVLTF
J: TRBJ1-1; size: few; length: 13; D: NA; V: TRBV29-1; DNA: TGCAGCGTCCGAGGGGTTTTGAACACTGAAGCTTTCTTT; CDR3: CSVRGVLNTEAFF
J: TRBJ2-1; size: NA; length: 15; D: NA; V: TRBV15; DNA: TGTGCCACCAGCAGACGGGGTTTGTTGGCGGGTGAGCAGTTCTTC; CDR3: CATSRRGLLAGEQFF
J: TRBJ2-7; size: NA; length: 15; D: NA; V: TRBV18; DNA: TGTGCCAGCTCACCGATAGCCGTACCTGGGGACGAGCAGTACTTC; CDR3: CASSPIAVPGDEQYF
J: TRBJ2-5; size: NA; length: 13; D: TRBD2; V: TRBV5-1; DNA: TGCGCCAGCAGCTCTAGCGGGAGTGAGACCCAGTACTTC; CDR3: CASSSSGSETQYF
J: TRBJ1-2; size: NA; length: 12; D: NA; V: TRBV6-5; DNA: TGTGCCAGCAAGGACAGCTTCTATGGCTACACCTTC; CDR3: CASKDSFYGYTF
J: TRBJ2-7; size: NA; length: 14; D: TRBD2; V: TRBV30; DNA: TGTGCCTGGAGTCGAATAGCGGGGGCATACGAGCAGTACTTC; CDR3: CAWSRIAGAYEQYF
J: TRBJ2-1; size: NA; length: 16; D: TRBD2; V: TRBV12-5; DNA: TGTGCTAGTGGCAGGGAACGGGCTAGCGGGAGTAGTGAGCAGTTCTTC; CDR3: CASGRERASGSSEQFF
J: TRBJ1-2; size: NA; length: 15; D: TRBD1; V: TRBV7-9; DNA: TGTGCCAGCTCTAGGGACGCAGGGACAGGAGATGGCTACACCTTC; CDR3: CASSRDAGTGDGYTF
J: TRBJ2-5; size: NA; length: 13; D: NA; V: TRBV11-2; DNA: TGTGCCAGCAGCTTAATCCTCCAAGAGACCCAGTACTTC; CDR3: CASSLILQETQYF
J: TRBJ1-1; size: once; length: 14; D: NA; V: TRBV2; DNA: TGTGCCAGCAGTGAAGCCCGTGTGAACACTGAAGCTTTCTTT; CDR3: CASSEARVNTEAFF
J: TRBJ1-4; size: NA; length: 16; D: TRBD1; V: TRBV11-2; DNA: TGTGCCAGCAGTCGCCGGGACAGACCAACTAATGAAAAACTGTTTTTT; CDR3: CASSRRDRPTNEKLFF
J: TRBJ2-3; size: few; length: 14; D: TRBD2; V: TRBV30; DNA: TGTGCCTGGAGGGGCGGGGGGCGCACAGATACGCAGTATTTT; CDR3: CAWRGGGRTDTQYF
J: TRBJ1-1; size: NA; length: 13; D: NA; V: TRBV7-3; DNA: TGTGCCAGCAGCCCAAATGTGAACACTGAAGCTTTCTTT; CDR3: CASSPNVNTEAFF
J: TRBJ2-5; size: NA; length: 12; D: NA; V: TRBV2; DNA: TGTGCCAGCAGCGACGAAAGGACTACCCAGTACTTC; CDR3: CASSDERTTQYF
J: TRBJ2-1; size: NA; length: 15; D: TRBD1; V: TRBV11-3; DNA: TGTGCCAGCAGCCGACAGGGGGCGGGTTACAATGAGCAGTTCTTC; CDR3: CASSRQGAGYNEQFF
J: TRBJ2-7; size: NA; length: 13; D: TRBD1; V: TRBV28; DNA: TGTGCCAGCAGTTTAGGGACAGCTTACGAGCAGTACTTC; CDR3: CASSLGTAYEQYF
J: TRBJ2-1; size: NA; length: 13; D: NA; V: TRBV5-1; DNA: TGCGCCAGCAGCTTGTTTTCGAAGAATGAGCAGTTCTTC; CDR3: CASSLFSKNEQFF
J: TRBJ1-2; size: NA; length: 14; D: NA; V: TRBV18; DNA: TGTGCCAGCTCACCCGCGGGCAAAGCAGGGGGCTACACCTTC; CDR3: CASSPAGKAGGYTF
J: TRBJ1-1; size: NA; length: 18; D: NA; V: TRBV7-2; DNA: TGTGCCAGCAGCTTTTCCCAATTTACAGGGCCCTGGAGGACTGAAGCTTTCTTT; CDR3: CASSFSQFTGPWRTEAFF
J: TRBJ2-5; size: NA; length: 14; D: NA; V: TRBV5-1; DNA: TGCGCCAGCAGCTTGGGACACCTTCAAGAGACCCAGTACTTC; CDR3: CASSLGHLQETQYF
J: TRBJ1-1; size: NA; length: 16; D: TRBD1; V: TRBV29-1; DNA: TGCAGCGTTGATAGACGACAGGGCGGGTATGGGTATGGAGCTTTCTTT; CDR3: CSVDRRQGGYGYGAFF
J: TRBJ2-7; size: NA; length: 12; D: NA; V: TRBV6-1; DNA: TGTGCCAGCAGTGAACGGAGATACGAGCAGTACTTC; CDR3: CASSERRYEQYF
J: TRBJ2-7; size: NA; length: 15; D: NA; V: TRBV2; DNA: TGTGCCAGCAGTGAAGGCGGAGGGAGAGGTCCGAAGCAGTACTTC; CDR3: CASSEGGGRGPKQYF
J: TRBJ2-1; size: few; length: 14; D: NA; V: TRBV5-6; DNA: TGTGCCAGCAGCTTGGGGACTACTTACAATGAGCAGTTCTTC; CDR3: CASSLGTTYNEQFF
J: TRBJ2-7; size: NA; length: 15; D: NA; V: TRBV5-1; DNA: TGCGCCAGCAGCCAAACAGGGTCTACCTCCTACGAGCAGTACTTC; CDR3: CASSQTGSTSYEQYF